The 28 T cell receptor beta chains presented below share a single source sample, sequenced in a study of T cells in Graves' hyperthyroidism and ophthalmopathy. Using RNA transcripts as the source, TCR beta CDR3 regions were amplified. Initially, a first-round RT-PCR of the TCR CDR3 employed the HTBI primer set. TCRdb reanalysed the multiplex PCR reads using MiXCR and keeps one entry per CDR3 protein. Here the sample spans roughly 360,000 distinct CDR3 sequences, roughly 12% being singletons. The sample was blood. The receptor source for this set is a man aged 25 to 40 with Graves' hyperthyroidism that later progressed to Graves' ophthalmopathy.

This clonotype has only a few counts. The CDR3 spells CASSLLRTGNNSPLHF. In DNA, the CDR3 is TGTGCCAGCAGCTTACTTCGGACGGGCAATAATTCACCCCTCCACTTT. The chain combines TRBV11-2 with TRBJ1-6; D remains unclear. Trimming stripped 2 bases from V and 5 bases from J, with 13 bases between. The germline gives CDR1 SGHAT, CDR2 FQNNGV. CDR3 length: 16 residues.

The chain recombines TRBV20-1 with TRBJ2-5; no clear D gene. The CDR3 has 11 residues. The ends were cut back, 2 bases at V and 0 bases at J, with 1 base in the middle. Germline CDR1 is DFQATT and CDR2 is SNEGSKA (reference sequence). CDR3 in amino acids: CSARYQETQYF. CDR3 DNA sequence: TGCAGTGCTAGATACCAAGAGACCCAGTACTTC.

The J gene is TRBJ1-1, the V gene TRBV4-1; 7 nucleotides line up with TRBD1. From germline, CDR1 is MGHRA and CDR2 YSYEKL. With 3 bases clipped from V and 6 bases from J, the junction kept 10 bases outside the gene matches. CDR3 length: 15 residues. This chain's CDR3 is CASSQISGRGPEAFF. CDR3 nucleotide sequence: TGCGCCAGCAGCCAGATCTCAGGGAGGGGGCCTGAAGCTTTCTTT.

This clonotype was seen at least ten times. This chain uses TRBV13 with TRBJ2-1; D gene uncertain. The CDR3 loop spans 14 amino acids. The germline V gene has CDR1 PRHDT and CDR2 FYEKMQ (reference sequence). The ends were cut back, 6 bases at V and 0 bases at J, with 9 bases in the middle. CDR3 sequence (DNA): TGTGCCAGCAGTGGGCCGAGCTCCTACAATGAGCAGTTCTTC. Translating gives CASSGPSSYNEQFF.

The sample holds many counts of this clonotype. The rearrangement joins TRBV12-3 or TRBV12-4 to TRBJ2-1, with D possibly matching TRBD1 (7 bases). The CDR3 sequence is 15 residues long. V lost 6 bases, J lost 2 bases, and 14 bases lay in between. The CDR3, as DNA: TGTGCCAGCAGCGGAGGGGGCGCCGCCTACAATGAGCAGTTCTTC. As protein: CASSGGGAAYNEQFF.

Many counts were recorded for this clonotype. The rearrangement links TRBV11-2 to TRBJ2-2; D is undetermined. V dropped 1 base and J dropped 1 base, with 13 bases sitting between them. CDR1 is SGHAT and CDR2 is FQNNGV in the germline V gene. This CDR3 spans 17 amino acids. CDR3 nucleotide sequence: TGTGCCAGCAGCTTAGTCTGGGGTTGGGAGAACACCGGGGAGCTGTTTTTT. The encoded protein is CASSLVWGWENTGELFF.

This clonotype has a count of ten or more. The V and J genes are TRBV4-1 and TRBJ2-2; the match to TRBD2 covers 10 bases. This CDR3 is 16 amino acids long. With 1 base clipped from V and 6 bases from J, the junction kept 5 bases outside the gene matches. Germline V lookup: CDR1 MGHRA, CDR2 YSYEKL. The chain's CDR3 is CASSQGPTSGAGELFF. Written as DNA, the CDR3 is TGCGCCAGCAGCCAAGGGCCCACTAGCGGGGCCGGGGAGCTGTTTTTT.

The chain joins TRBV5-6 to TRBJ2-1; 8 bases align to TRBD2. V trimming: 6 bases; J trimming: 0 bases; junction bases outside the gene matches: 8. The CDR3 spans 16 residues. Germline V gene data show CDR1 as SGHDT and CDR2 as YYEEEE. In nucleotides, the CDR3 is TGTGCCAGCAACCTCCGGGGGGGAAGCTCCTACAATGAGCAGTTCTTC. Translated, it gives CASNLRGGSSYNEQFF. The full variable domain, in which reference TRBV5-6 and TRBJ2-1 provide the parts outside the CDR3, is DAGVTQSPTHLIKTRGQQVTLRCSPKSGHDTVSWYQQALGQGPQFIFQYYEEEERQRGNFPDRFSGHQFPNYSSELNVNALLLGDSALYLCASNLRGGSSYNEQFFGPGTRLTVL.

The chain combines TRBV6-1 with TRBJ1-2; no reliable D call. Trimming removed 6 bases from V and 6 bases from J, with 14 bases in between. Germline V gene sequence: CDR1 MNHNS, CDR2 SASEGT. The CDR3 is 13 amino acids. CDR3 DNA: TGTGCCAGCAGCAAATTCGAAGCGGATGGCTACACCTTC. Residues: CASSKFEADGYTF.

This clonotype was seen many times. This chain links TRBV20-1 with TRBJ1-6; D is unresolved. V was cut by 1 base and J by 3 bases, with 13 bases left in between. Germline CDR1 and CDR2: DFQATT and SNEGSKA (reference sequence). The CDR3 is made up of 16 amino acids. CDR3 in amino acids: CSARAGNLHYNSPLHF. CDR3 in DNA: TGCAGTGCTAGAGCCGGGAATCTCCACTATAATTCACCCCTCCACTTT.

This clonotype occurred a few times. This chain uses TRBV12-3 or TRBV12-4 with TRBJ1-2, with unresolved D. V was cut by 5 bases and J by 8 bases, with 15 bases left in between. The CDR3 has 13 residues. In DNA form, the CDR3 reads TGTGCCAGCAGTAACAGTCCTCGTTTAGGCTACACCTTC. Protein sequence: CASSNSPRLGYTF.

Ten or more counts support this clonotype. The rearrangement uses TRBV12-3 or TRBV12-4 and TRBJ2-3; D is perhaps TRBD2 (5 bases). CDR3 length equals 15 residues. Trimming took 5 bases from V and 1 from J, leaving 13 bases between them. CDR3 protein: CASSPYLRGTDTQYF. CDR3 sequence (DNA): TGTGCCAGCAGTCCTTACCTGCGGGGCACAGATACGCAGTATTTT.

This clonotype occurred many times. V is TRBV6-1 and J is TRBJ1-2; D gene ambiguous. Germline V gives CDR1 MNHNS, CDR2 SASEGT. V was pared by 1 base and J by 4 bases, with 7 bases between. The CDR3 is 13 residues long. This CDR3 is CASSEEEAYGYTF. The CDR3 nucleotides read TGTGCCAGCAGTGAAGAGGAGGCCTATGGCTACACCTTC.

This clonotype showed up just a few times. The chain recombines TRBV30 with TRBJ2-5; TRBD2 agrees at 8 bases. Looked up from germline, CDR1 is GTSNPN and CDR2 is SVGIG (reference sequence). The CDR3 runs to 15 residues. V lost 4 bases to trimming and J lost 5 bases; unmatched junction nucleotides: 12. In DNA form, the CDR3 reads TGTGCCTGGACGACCGGGACTAGGACCCGGGAGACCCAGTACTTC. Its translation is CAWTTGTRTRETQYF. The variable domain in full, completed from reference TRBV30 and TRBJ2-5, reads SQTIHQWPATLVQPVGSPLSLECTVEGTSNPNLYWYRQAAGRGLQLLFYSVGIGQISSEVPQNLSASRPQDRQFILSSKKLLLSDSGFYLCAWTTGTRTRETQYFGPGTRLLVL.

The table lists this clonotype with many counts. The chain recombines TRBV11-2 with TRBJ2-7; the D is unclear. Trimming pared 5 bases from V and 0 bases from J, leaving 17 bases between. Germline V gene sequence: CDR1 SGHAT, CDR2 FQNNGV. CDR3 length: 16 amino acids. In nucleotides, the CDR3 is TGTGCCAGCAGCGAAAGGCGGAGCGCTATCTCCTACGAGCAGTACTTC. Translated, it gives CASSERRSAISYEQYF.

In its sample, this clonotype was seen many times. J is TRBJ1-1 and V is TRBV5-1; possibly TRBD1 for D (5 bases). The V gene lost 5 bases and the J gene lost 8 bases, with 13 bases spanning the gap. Germline V CDR1 and CDR2: SGHRS, YFSETQ. The CDR3 has 12 amino acids. CDR3 residues: CASSSQGKEAFF. The DNA of the CDR3 is TGCGCCAGCAGTAGCCAGGGAAAGGAAGCTTTCTTT. Complete variable domain (other parts from reference TRBV5-1 and TRBJ1-1): KAGVTQTPRYLIKTRGQQVTLSCSPISGHRSVSWYQQTPGQGLQFLFEYFSETQRNKGNFPGRFSGRQFSNSRSEMNVSTLELGDSALYLCASSSQGKEAFFGQGTRLTVV.

V gene TRBV6-1 combines with J gene TRBJ1-2, with 10 bases lining up with TRBD1. CDR1 MNHNS and CDR2 SASEGT come from the germline V gene. V trimming: 5 bases; J trimming: 7 bases; junction bases outside the gene matches: 7. CDR3 length equals 14 residues. The CDR3 nucleotides are TGTGCCAGCAGTCAGGACAGGGGGTCTGGTGGCTACACCTTC. Translation: CASSQDRGSGGYTF.

This clonotype was seen at least ten times. The CDR3: CASSHQGRDGYTF. As DNA, the CDR3 is TGTGCCAGCAGCCACCAGGGGAGAGATGGCTACACCTTC. This chain uses TRBV3-1 with TRBJ1-2; the D gene is possibly TRBD1 (6 bases). The CDR3 extends over 13 amino acids. CDR1 and CDR2 from the germline V gene are LGHDT and YNNKEL (reference sequence). Trimming cost V 3 bases and J 6 bases, with 11 bases left between them.

This clonotype was recorded at least ten times. The J gene is TRBJ2-2, the V gene TRBV11-3, with D hard to call. Germline CDR1 SGHNT, CDR2 YENEEA. CDR3 length: 14 amino acids. The germline V and J ends were trimmed by 3 bases and 0 bases, with 5 bases remaining between them. CDR3 in amino acids: CASSFRPNTGELFF. The CDR3 DNA reads as TGTGCCAGCAGCTTTAGACCGAACACCGGGGAGCTGTTTTTT.

This clonotype was seen only a few times. The genes are TRBV13 and TRBJ1-1; perhaps TRBD1 as D (5 bases). Germline V CDR1 and CDR2: PRHDT, FYEKMQ (reference sequence). V was pared by 5 bases and J by 6 bases, with 13 bases between. The CDR3 sequence is 13 residues long. The CDR3 is CASSHEAGSEAFF. CDR3 nucleotides: TGTGCCAGCAGCCACGAGGCAGGGTCTGAAGCTTTCTTT.

This clonotype was seen just once. This chain links TRBV20-1 with TRBJ2-7; the match to TRBD1 covers 8 bases. V gave up 3 bases and J gave up 3 bases; unmatched junction bases: 7. The germline V gene encodes CDR1 DFQATT and CDR2 SNEGSKA (reference sequence). The CDR3 is made up of 14 amino acids. The CDR3 loop reads CSAREVDRGYEQYF. In DNA form, the CDR3 reads TGCAGTGCTAGGGAGGTCGACAGGGGCTACGAGCAGTACTTC.

This clonotype was seen ten or more times. The chain has TRBV9 and TRBJ1-6, with D hard to call. The CDR3 covers 16 residues. The V end was cut by 0 bases, the J end by 7 bases, with 14 bases between. Germline lookup yields CDR1 SGDLS and CDR2 YYNGEE. The CDR3: CASSVDPSGRNSPLHF. The CDR3 coding sequence is TGTGCCAGCAGCGTAGACCCATCGGGTCGGAATTCACCCCTCCACTTT.

This clonotype was counted at least ten times. J is TRBJ1-1 and V is TRBV2; D not resolved. Germline values: CDR1 SNHLY, CDR2 FYNNEI. The V and J ends lost 5 bases and 0 bases respectively, with 10 bases between them. The CDR3 spans 14 residues. CDR3 bases: TGTGCCAGCAGTTCTAAACCGATGAACACTGAAGCTTTCTTT. This translates into CASSSKPMNTEAFF.

This clonotype was seen ten or more times. V usage is TRBV5-1 and J usage is TRBJ1-3; TRBD1 matches 7 bases. The CDR3 loop spans 16 amino acids. CDR1 SGHRS and CDR2 YFSETQ come from the germline V gene. J lost 0 bases, V lost 6 bases, and 9 bases had no gene match. The CDR3 bases are TGCGCCAGCAAAGGGACAGCCGCTCACTCTGGAAACACCATATATTTT. Amino acid sequence: CASKGTAAHSGNTIYF.

To note about this clonotype: Relative to the germline gene, one junction end is altered; a read error may explain this. This sequence joins TRBV3-1 and TRBJ2-3, with D possibly matching TRBD1 (5 bases). The CDR3 runs 15 residues. The V gene's germline CDR1 is LGHDT and CDR2 YNNKEL (reference sequence). The CDR3 spells CASSQERRNTGTQYF. As DNA, the CDR3 is TGTGCCAGCAGCCAAGAACGTAGGAACACAGGTACGCAGTATTTT.

In this sample, this clonotype turned up many times. V and J are TRBV27 and TRBJ1-1; possibly TRBD1 for D (5 bases). This CDR3 is built from 15 residues. Trimming took 3 bases from V and 1 from J, leaving 12 bases between them. CDR1 and CDR2 (germline): MNHEY, SMNVEV (reference sequence). CDR3 DNA: TGTGCCAGCAGTTTTTCTAGGGACCCGAACACTGAAGCTTTCTTT. Its protein is CASSFSRDPNTEAFF.

This clonotype was seen at least ten times. The rearrangement joins TRBV12-3 or TRBV12-4 to TRBJ1-5; no clear D gene. Trimming left V 2 bases short and J 0 bases short, with 17 bases between. This CDR3 has 18 residues. Here the CDR3 DNA reads TGTGCCAGCAGTTTAATAGTGGCTCCATTTTATAGCAATCAGCCCCAGCATTTT. Amino acid sequence: CASSLIVAPFYSNQPQHF.

In this sample, this clonotype turned up many times. The genes are TRBV18 and TRBJ1-5, with D unresolved. Per germline, CDR1 KGHSH and CDR2 LQKENI. V lost 3 bases and J 7 bases, leaving 10 bases between the germline ends. The CDR3 extends over 13 amino acids. The CDR3 is CASSPGLGQPQHF. CDR3 sequence (DNA): TGTGCCAGCTCACCTGGGCTAGGGCAGCCCCAGCATTTT.